This record concerns one T cell receptor (beta chain) sequence. Generated by immunoSEQ multiplex PCR, the TCRdb table keeps only in-frame clones and is missing some. The sample shows about 84,000 clones, roughly 80% of them seen only once. V was pared by 0 bases and J by 4 bases, with 16 bases between. The CDR3 consists of 16 residues. Germline CDR1 and CDR2: SGHRS and YFSETQ. These data belong to a study of blood T cell repertoires in COVID-19. This clonotype was obtained from a woman aged 80 or over with acute or convalescent COVID-19. The chain has TRBV5-1 and TRBJ1-1, with D possibly TRBD1 on 5 matching bases. Sequenced sample: peripheral blood. For the CDR3, the DNA is TGCGCCAGCAGCTTGGGAGATAGGGGCGTGGGCACTGAAGCTTTCTTT. This encodes CASSLGDRGVGTEAFF.